Listed below are T cell receptor beta chains from one sample, sequenced in a study of T cells in localized non-small cell lung cancer. Generated by immunoSEQ multiplex PCR, the TCRdb table keeps only in-frame clones and is missing some. Of some 90,000 clones in the sample, 87% are singletons; the top ten hold roughly 15%. The starting material was peripheral blood, obtained before any cancer treatment. All receptors come from a man aged 35 to 69 with stage I squamous cell lung carcinoma. CDR3s include the opening cysteine and the closing phenylalanine or tryptophan. D genes are given only for firm matches. Expanded clones get a size class; other rows say once, few or many, or leave the size out.

cdr3_nt	cdr3_aa	v_call	d_call	j_call	clone_size
TGTGCCAGCAGTTCCCGGACAGGGAGCACTGAAGCTTTCTTT	CASSSRTGSTEAFF	TRBV6-5	TRBD1	TRBJ1-1	few
TGTGCCAGCAGTGACCGAAAAACTTTGATGGAAGCTTTCTTT	CASSDRKTLMEAFF	TRBV6-5	NA	TRBJ1-1	few
TGTGCCAGCAGTTTATTCCGAACAGATGCTCAGCCCCAGCATTTT	CASSLFRTDAQPQHF	TRBV28	NA	TRBJ1-5	NA
TGTGCCAGCAGTACAGGGGGCTTTTTGAAGAACATTCAGTACTTC	CASSTGGFLKNIQYF	TRBV28	TRBD1	TRBJ2-4	NA
TGTGCCAGCAGCTTACAGGGGGCCAGGGAGACCCAGTACTTC	CASSLQGARETQYF	TRBV7-9	TRBD1	TRBJ2-5	NA
TGCGCCAGCAGCCCGCCGCGGGACGTACCACCCCTCCACTTT	CASSPPRDVPPLHF	TRBV4-1	NA	TRBJ1-6	NA
TGTGCCAGCAGTGCCGACCTTGGGGGCTATGGCTACACCTTC	CASSADLGGYGYTF	TRBV6-5	NA	TRBJ1-2	NA
TGTGCCAGCTCAAGACAGACTGGAAACACCATATATTTT	CASSRQTGNTIYF	TRBV18	NA	TRBJ1-3	many
TGTGCCAGCAGCTTGCAACCTAAGGGGCCTCGGGGCGAAAAACTGTTTTTT	CASSLQPKGPRGEKLFF	TRBV7-6	NA	TRBJ1-4	NA
TGTGCCAGCACGGGCAGTATGAACACTGAAGCTTTCTTT	CASTGSMNTEAFF	TRBV7-9	NA	TRBJ1-1	NA
TGTGCCAGCAGCCCCCAAATAGGGTACTTC	CASSPQIGYF	TRBV14	NA	TRBJ2-7	NA